This T cell receptor beta chain appears in the sequencing data of a study of T cells in localized non-small cell lung cancer. Study outcomes and limitations: T cell clonality was highest in uninvolved adjacent lung, above tumor. Elevated circulating T cell density in blood was associated with longer overall survival. Of the top 100 tumor clones, median around 60 were in adjacent lung, approximately 29 among its top 100.

This CDR3 is 14 amino acids long. V lost 2 bases, J lost 9 bases, and 3 bases stayed unmatched. Germline CDR1 is SGDLS and CDR2 is YYNGEE. This clone was seen just once. Its antigen is unidentified. The table came from immunoSEQ multiplex PCR; TCRdb's copy has only in-frame clones and leaves some out. In the table there are about 24,000 clones, roughly nine tenths of which are singletons. The source of this sequence is a man aged 40 to 70 with stage III squamous cell lung carcinoma. Sequencing used peripheral blood, obtained before any cancer treatment. The chain combines TRBV9 with TRBJ1-6, with 9 nucleotides matching TRBD1. CDR3 residues: CASSVRDRASPLHF. In DNA, the CDR3 is TGTGCCAGCAGCGTCCGGGACAGGGCTTCACCCCTCCACTTT.